A single sample is the source of the 22 T cell receptor beta chains below, sequenced in a study of radiotherapy plus CTLA-4 blockade in lung cancer. Assay: immunoSEQ multiplex PCR; the TCRdb copy retains only in-frame clones and omits some. The table has about 98,000 clones, roughly four fifths seen once. Sequenced material: peripheral blood, taken from a patient treated with radiotherapy plus ipilimumab. The receptors derive from a human donor with non-small cell lung cancer who had a partial response to radiotherapy plus ipilimumab.

The rearrangement joins TRBV11-3 to TRBJ2-1, with 12 bases matching TRBD1. The germline gives CDR1 SGHNT, CDR2 YENEEA. The CDR3 extends over 18 amino acids. V lost 5 bases, J lost 4 bases, and 12 bases stayed unmatched. In nucleotides, the CDR3 is TGTGCCAGCAGCCGGGGACAGGGGGCCTTACTACCTTACAATGAGCAGTTCTTC. This codes for CASSRGQGALLPYNEQFF.

This sequence joins TRBV7-7 and TRBJ2-7, with TRBD2 matching over 7 bases. This CDR3 has 18 amino acids. Losses at the gene ends were 5 bases for V and 5 bases for J; bases not matched to a gene: 21. Germline lookup yields CDR1 SSHAT and CDR2 FNYEAQ (reference sequence). As DNA, the CDR3 is TGTGCCAGCAGCACCCCTTTTGGGCTAGCGGTGCCCCTCCACGAGCAGTACTTC. This translates into CASSTPFGLAVPLHEQYF.

The J gene is TRBJ2-2, the V gene TRBV28; D possibly corresponds to TRBD2 (7 bases). The germline gives CDR1 MDHEN, CDR2 SYDVKM. CDR3 size: 16 residues. Trimming removed 4 bases at V and 3 bases at J, with 15 bases between. The CDR3 sequence is CASSSTKGGDTGELFF. The CDR3 DNA is TGTGCCAGCAGTTCCACGAAGGGGGGGGACACCGGGGAGCTGTTTTTT.

This chain uses TRBV28 with TRBJ2-3; D uncertain. V gave up 5 bases and J gave up 6 bases, with 9 bases separating them. Per germline, CDR1 MDHEN and CDR2 SYDVKM. CDR3 size: 12 residues. DNA of the CDR3: TGTGCCAGCAGTCCTCCCCAGGATACGCAGTATTTT. Protein: CASSPPQDTQYF.

The V call is TRBV6-1, the J call TRBJ2-7; 9 nucleotides match TRBD1. The CDR3 length is 15 residues. Per the germline V gene, CDR1 is MNHNS and CDR2 is SASEGT. V was pared by 6 bases and J by 11 bases, with 17 bases of the junction left unmatched. The CDR3 loop reads CASSAGTGQTQSEYF. The CDR3 DNA reads as TGTGCCAGCAGCGCCGGGACAGGGCAGACTCAATCGGAGTACTTC.

This clone was detected only a few times. Other DNA sequences in the sample encode the same CDR3. This rearrangement joins TRBV5-4 to TRBJ2-1, with 11 bases identical to TRBD2. Germline V gene data show CDR1 as SGHNT and CDR2 as YYREEE (reference sequence). This CDR3 contains 15 residues. J lost 5 bases, V lost 5 bases, and 6 bases had no gene match. The CDR3 region has the DNA TGTGCCAGCAGGTCCGGGACTAGCGGAAACAATGAGCAGTTCTTC. This encodes CASRSGTSGNNEQFF. The full variable domain, in which reference TRBV5-4 and TRBJ2-1 provide the parts outside the CDR3, is ETGVTQSPTHLIKTRGQQVTLRCSSQSGHNTVSWYQQALGQGPQFIFQYYREEENGRGNFPPRFSGLQFPNYSSELNVNALELDDSALYLCASRSGTSGNNEQFFGPGTRLTVL.

The chain joins TRBV9 to TRBJ2-6; 7 bases fit TRBD1. CDR3 size: 18 residues. With 1 base clipped from V and 0 bases from J, the junction kept 7 bases outside the gene matches. CDR1 and CDR2 from the germline V gene are SGDLS and YYNGEE. CDR3 sequence reads: CASSVWDSVRSGANVLTF. As DNA, the CDR3 is TGTGCCAGCAGCGTATGGGACAGTGTTCGCTCTGGGGCCAACGTCCTGACTTTC.

The chain couples TRBV7-9 to TRBJ2-5; no firm D call. The CDR3 length is 13 residues. The V and J ends lost 5 bases and 5 bases respectively, with 12 bases between them. CDR1 is SEHNR and CDR2 is FQNEAQ in the germline V gene (reference sequence). This CDR3 reads CASSLRPRETQYF. The DNA for the CDR3 is TGTGCCAGCAGCCTTCGGCCGCGGGAGACCCAGTACTTC.

This rearrangement joins TRBV19 to TRBJ1-5; 8 nucleotides match TRBD1. Looked up from germline, CDR1 is LNHDA and CDR2 is SQIVND (reference sequence). CDR3 length: 15 amino acids. With V trimmed by 3 bases and J by 7 bases, 8 bases remained unmatched. In DNA form, the CDR3 reads TGTGCCAGTAGTATTATCAAAACAGGGGGACAGCCCCAGCATTTT. Protein product: CASSIIKTGGQPQHF. Complete variable domain (other parts from reference TRBV19 and TRBJ1-5): DGGITQSPKYLFRKEGQNVTLSCEQNLNHDAMYWYRQDPGQGLRLIYYSQIVNDFQKGDIAEGYSVSREKKESFPLTVTSAQKNPTAFYLCASSIIKTGGQPQHFGDGTRLSIL.

The V and J genes are TRBV29-1 and TRBJ1-1; 8 bases are shared with TRBD1. Germline V lookup: CDR1 SQVTM, CDR2 ANQGSEA. The ends lost 7 bases at V and 1 base at J; junction bases unmatched: 5. The CDR3 length is 13 residues. The CDR3 coding sequence is TGCAGCGCTGGACAGGGTGAGAACACTGAAGCTTTCTTT. As protein: CSAGQGENTEAFF.

This clone was seen only a few times. The V and J genes are TRBV4-1 and TRBJ1-3; possibly TRBD1 for D (5 bases). Germline-derived CDR1 and CDR2 are MGHRA and YSYEKL. Trimming pared 4 bases from V and 1 base from J, leaving 14 bases between. The CDR3 contains 16 residues. The CDR3 protein is CASSRTRGESGNTIYF. The CDR3 coding sequence is TGCGCCAGCAGCCGGACCCGGGGGGAGTCTGGAAACACCATATATTTT.

The chain carries TRBV29-1 and TRBJ1-2, with a possible D match to TRBD1 (6 bases). Germline values: CDR1 SQVTM, CDR2 ANQGSEA. The V gene lost 0 bases and the J gene lost 4 bases, with 12 bases spanning the gap. The CDR3 totals 14 residues. Written as DNA, the CDR3 is TGCAGCGTTGAAGACCAGCGGGGGGCCTATGGCTACACCTTC. Its translation is CSVEDQRGAYGYTF.

J is TRBJ1-2 and V is TRBV7-9; D unclear. Germline assignment: CDR1 SEHNR and CDR2 FQNEAQ (reference sequence). The CDR3 is made up of 14 amino acids. V shed 5 bases and J shed 4 bases, with 14 bases lying between them. In DNA form, the CDR3 reads TGTGCCAGCAGCCGGTCCGGGGTACGCTATGGCTACACCTTC. Translation gives CASSRSGVRYGYTF.

In this sample, this clone turned up once. This chain connects TRBV21-1 to TRBJ2-2; whether TRBD2, the table's D call, matches the DNA was not checked. TRBV21-1 is deemed a pseudogene. The CDR3 runs 15 residues. CDR3 nucleotide sequence: TGTGCCAGCAGGGCACTAGCGGGAGTGGCCGGGGAGCTGTTTTTT. This gives the protein CASRALAGVAGELFF.

The CDR3: CASTPGGVSTDTQYF. CDR3 DNA: TGTGCCAGCACCCCAGGGGGAGTTTCCACAGATACGCAGTATTTT. This chain links TRBV9 with TRBJ2-3, with 7 bases that match TRBD1. Germline-derived CDR1 and CDR2 are SGDLS and YYNGEE. Trimming cost V 6 bases and J 2 bases; bases outside gene matches: 9. The CDR3 is 15 amino acids.

The chain couples TRBV11-1 to TRBJ2-5; tentatively, D is TRBD2 (6 bases). The CDR3 spans 15 residues. Germline CDR1 is SGHAT and CDR2 is FQDESV (reference sequence). V was cut by 10 bases and J by 2 bases, with 20 bases left in between. This CDR3 reads CATTRGMGPQETQYF. CDR3 bases: TGTGCCACCACCCGGGGGATGGGCCCACAAGAGACCCAGTACTTC.

V usage is TRBV20-1 and J usage is TRBJ1-2, with D maybe TRBD1 (5 bases). V lost 5 bases and J lost 6, with 10 bases in between. There are 11 residues in the CDR3. CDR1 DFQATT and CDR2 SNEGSKA come from the germline V gene (reference sequence). The CDR3 coding sequence is TGCAGTGCTGGGGGGTTGAATGGCTACACCTTC. Translation gives CSAGGLNGYTF.

J is TRBJ2-7 and V is TRBV18; 10 bases are a match to TRBD1. J was trimmed by 7 bases and V by 3 bases; bases with no gene match: 6. Germline CDR1 and CDR2: KGHSH and LQKENI. CDR3 size: 14 residues. The CDR3 sequence is CASSPGTGEEEQYF. The CDR3 DNA reads as TGTGCCAGCTCACCCGGGACAGGGGAGGAGGAGCAGTACTTC.

V and J are TRBV10-3 and TRBJ1-1, with D perhaps TRBD1 (6 bases). The germline V gene encodes CDR1 ENHRY and CDR2 SYGVKD. The V end lost 2 bases, the J end lost 0 bases, and 16 bases lay between the germline ends. The CDR3 extends over 17 amino acids. CDR3 sequence: CAISERGQRDMNTEAFF. CDR3 DNA: TGTGCCATCAGTGAGCGGGGACAACGAGACATGAACACTGAAGCTTTCTTT.

The chain uses TRBV19 and TRBJ2-2, with unresolved D. V lost 5 bases and J lost 4, with 5 bases in between. This CDR3 contains 12 residues. Looked up from germline, CDR1 is LNHDA and CDR2 is SQIVND (reference sequence). The CDR3 protein is CASSVSTGELFF. The CDR3 DNA is TGTGCCAGTAGTGTGAGCACCGGGGAGCTGTTTTTT.

This sequence joins TRBV18 and TRBJ2-5, with TRBD1 identical over 10 bases. The CDR3 runs 16 residues. The trim removed 5 bases at V and 0 bases at J, leaving 6 bases unmatched. The germline V gene encodes CDR1 KGHSH and CDR2 LQKENI. In nucleotides, the CDR3 is TGTGCCAGCTCATCCCGGACAGGGGGGGACCAAGAGACCCAGTACTTC. It is translated as CASSSRTGGDQETQYF.

This rearrangement joins TRBV5-1 to TRBJ2-1, with TRBD2 matching over 15 bases. CDR3 length: 16 residues. Looked up from germline, CDR1 is SGHRS and CDR2 is YFSETQ. Trimming took 4 bases from V and 3 from J; bases not matched to a gene: 2. CDR3 nucleotide sequence: TGCGCCAGCAGCCGGACTAGCGGGAGGGACTACAATGAGCAGTTCTTC. Protein product: CASSRTSGRDYNEQFF. Full variable domain (missing parts from reference TRBV5-1 and TRBJ2-1): KAGVTQTPRYLIKTRGQQVTLSCSPISGHRSVSWYQQTPGQGLQFLFEYFSETQRNKGNFPGRFSGRQFSNSRSEMNVSTLELGDSALYLCASSRTSGRDYNEQFFGPGTRLTVL.